Each of the 6 T cell receptor beta chains below was sequenced from the same sample in a study of a mutant IDH1 vaccine in newly diagnosed glioma. Antigens for these TCRs are unknown. Generated by immunoSEQ multiplex PCR, the TCRdb table keeps only in-frame clones and is missing some. Of 50,000 to 70,000 clones listed, around 85% are singletons. Time point specified: week 35, safety follow-up. The vaccine gave 300 ug of a 20-mer mutant IDH1 peptide subcutaneously per dose. The sample was PBMCs, taken from a glioma patient whose treatment included an IDH1 peptide vaccine. The receptors here all came from a man in his forties or fifties with glioma.

The V and J genes are TRBV7-2 and TRBJ2-3; D gene uncertain. The V gene lost 5 bases and the J gene lost 6 bases, with 12 bases spanning the gap. Germline V gives CDR1 SGHTA, CDR2 FQGNSA. The CDR3 consists of 13 residues. The CDR3 nucleotides are TGTGCCAGCAGCCCCCAGCCCGGGGATACGCAGTATTTT. Protein: CASSPQPGDTQYF.

The rearrangement joins TRBV5-1 to TRBJ1-4; D is undetermined. Per the germline V gene, CDR1 is SGHRS and CDR2 is YFSETQ. The V end lost 3 bases, the J end lost 2 bases, and 8 bases lay between the germline ends. The CDR3 is made up of 14 amino acids. The CDR3 loop is CASSSGSTNEKLFF. CDR3 in DNA: TGCGCCAGCAGCTCCGGGTCGACTAATGAAAAACTGTTTTTT.

The chain employs TRBV6-1 and TRBJ1-3; 7 bases agree with TRBD1. V lost 6 bases to trimming and J lost 4 bases; unmatched junction nucleotides: 9. The length of the CDR3 is 15 residues. Germline V gene lookup returns CDR1 MNHNS and CDR2 SASEGT. CDR3 nucleotide sequence: TGTGCCAGCAGCGCCGGACAGGCCCCAGGAAACACCATATATTTT. It yields the protein CASSAGQAPGNTIYF.

This clone was observed a single time. The CDR3 DNA follows: TGTGCCAGTAGTGAGGACACCCGGGGCTATGGCTACACCTTC. It is translated as CASSEDTRGYGYTF. This chain joins TRBV19 and TRBJ1-2; D perhaps matches TRBD1 (5 bases). The germline V gene encodes CDR1 LNHDA and CDR2 SQIVND (reference sequence). There are 14 residues in the CDR3. V dropped 5 bases and J dropped 4 bases, with 14 bases sitting between them.

The chain couples TRBV5-6 to TRBJ2-5, with unresolved D. With 2 bases removed from V and 5 bases from J, the gap between germline ends came to 4 bases. The CDR3 runs to 11 residues. Germline CDR1 and CDR2: SGHDT and YYEEEE. Here the CDR3 reads CASSFSETQYF. CDR3 DNA sequence: TGTGCCAGCAGCTTTAGCGAGACCCAGTACTTC.

The chain links TRBV7-8 to TRBJ2-7, with TRBD2 matching over 10 bases. This CDR3 region has 13 residues. Germline CDR1 is SGHVS and CDR2 is FQNEAQ. V trimming: 5 bases; J trimming: 6 bases; junction bases outside the gene matches: 4. This CDR3 reads CASSPRLAGEQYF. As DNA, the CDR3 is TGTGCCAGCAGCCCGAGACTAGCGGGCGAGCAGTACTTC.